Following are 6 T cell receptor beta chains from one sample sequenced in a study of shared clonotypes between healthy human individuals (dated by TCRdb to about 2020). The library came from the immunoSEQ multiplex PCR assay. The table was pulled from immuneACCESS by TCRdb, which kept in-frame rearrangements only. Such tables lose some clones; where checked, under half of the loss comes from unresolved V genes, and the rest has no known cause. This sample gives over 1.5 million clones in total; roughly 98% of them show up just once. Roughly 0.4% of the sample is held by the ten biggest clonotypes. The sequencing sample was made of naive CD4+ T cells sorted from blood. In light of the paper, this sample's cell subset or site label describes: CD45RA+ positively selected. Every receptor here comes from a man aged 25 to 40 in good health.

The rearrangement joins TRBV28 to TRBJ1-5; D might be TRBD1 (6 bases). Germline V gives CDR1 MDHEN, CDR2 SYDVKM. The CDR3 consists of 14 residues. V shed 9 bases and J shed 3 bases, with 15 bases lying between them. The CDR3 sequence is CARAGGGYNQPQHF. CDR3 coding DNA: TGTGCCAGGGCTGGCGGGGGCTACAATCAGCCCCAGCATTTT.

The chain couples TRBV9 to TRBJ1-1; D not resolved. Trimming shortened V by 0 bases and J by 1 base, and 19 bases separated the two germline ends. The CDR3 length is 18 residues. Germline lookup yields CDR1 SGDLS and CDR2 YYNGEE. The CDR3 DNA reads TGTGCCAGCAGCGTAGGGCCGGTTCAGAGGAGTCGGAACACTGAAGCTTTCTTT. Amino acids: CASSVGPVQRSRNTEAFF.

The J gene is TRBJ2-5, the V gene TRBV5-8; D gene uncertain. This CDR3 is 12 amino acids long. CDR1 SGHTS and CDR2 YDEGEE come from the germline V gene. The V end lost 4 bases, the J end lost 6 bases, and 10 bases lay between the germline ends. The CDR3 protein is CASSQLRKTQYF. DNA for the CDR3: TGTGCCAGCAGCCAATTGAGGAAGACCCAGTACTTC.

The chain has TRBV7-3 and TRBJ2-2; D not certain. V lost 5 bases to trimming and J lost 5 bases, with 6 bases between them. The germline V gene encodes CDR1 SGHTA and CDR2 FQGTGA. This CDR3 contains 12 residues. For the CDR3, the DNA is TGTGCCAGCAGCAAACGGACCGGGGAGCTGTTTTTT. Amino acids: CASSKRTGELFF. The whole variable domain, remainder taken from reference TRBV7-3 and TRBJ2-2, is GAGVSQTPSNKVTEKGKYVELRCDPISGHTALYWYRQSLGQGPEFLIYFQGTGAADDSGLPNDRFFAVRPEGSVSTLKIQRTERGDSAVYLCASSKRTGELFFGEGSRLTVL.

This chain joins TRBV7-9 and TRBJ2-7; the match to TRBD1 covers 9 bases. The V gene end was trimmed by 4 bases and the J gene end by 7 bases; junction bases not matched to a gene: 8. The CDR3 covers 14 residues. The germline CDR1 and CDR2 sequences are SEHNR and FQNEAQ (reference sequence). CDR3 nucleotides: TGTGCCAGCAGCTCCGGGACAGGGCGACGAGAGCAGTACTTC. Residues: CASSSGTGRREQYF.

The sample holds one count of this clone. The CDR3 protein is CASSVESGGTQYF. The CDR3 coding sequence is TGTGCCAGCAGCGTGGAGTCGGGTGGGACCCAGTACTTC. This chain uses TRBV9 with TRBJ2-5; no reliable D call. CDR1 is SGDLS and CDR2 is YYNGEE in the germline V gene. The CDR3 is made up of 13 amino acids. V shed 2 bases and J shed 7 bases, with 12 bases lying between them.